This T cell receptor (beta chain) emerged from a study of T cell responses to AZD1222 COVID-19 vaccine. CDR1 is SGHRS and CDR2 is YFSETQ in the germline V gene. The CDR3 covers 12 residues. V shed 5 bases and J shed 3 bases, with 9 bases lying between them. Some clones are missing from TCRdb's copy, which holds only in-frame ones; the method was immunoSEQ multiplex PCR. The sample records 120,000 to 150,000 clones, more than 70% being singletons. This TCR derives from an adult who received the AZD1222 COVID-19 vaccine. The input for sequencing was peripheral blood, taken 28 days after the second AZD1222 dose. The genes are TRBV5-1 and TRBJ2-7; no reliable D call. Written as DNA, the CDR3 is TGCGCCAGCAGTCCAGGCTTCTACGAGCAGTACTTC. Protein: CASSPGFYEQYF.